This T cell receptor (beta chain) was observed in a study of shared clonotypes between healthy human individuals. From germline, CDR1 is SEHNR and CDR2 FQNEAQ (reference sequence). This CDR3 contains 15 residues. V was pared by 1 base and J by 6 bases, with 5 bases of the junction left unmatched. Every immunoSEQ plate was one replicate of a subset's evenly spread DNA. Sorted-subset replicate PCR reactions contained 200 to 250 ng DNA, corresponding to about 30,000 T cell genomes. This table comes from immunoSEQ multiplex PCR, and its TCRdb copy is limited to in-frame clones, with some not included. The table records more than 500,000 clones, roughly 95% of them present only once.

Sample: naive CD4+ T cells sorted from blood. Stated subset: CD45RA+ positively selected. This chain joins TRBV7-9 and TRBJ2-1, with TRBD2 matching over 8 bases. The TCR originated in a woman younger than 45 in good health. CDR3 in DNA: TGTGCCAGCAGCTTAGGGCGGGAGGCAACCAATGAGCAGTTCTTC. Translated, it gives CASSLGREATNEQFF.